Sequencing of this T cell receptor beta chain was carried out in a study of blood T cell repertoires in COVID-19. At the level of the study: T cells, B-cell-depleted T cells, or PBMCs provided the cDNA or gDNA that served as material.

Profiling relied on immunoSEQ multiplex PCR, and the TCRdb table lists in-frame clones only, not all of them. The sample records over 450,000 clones, approximately 88% being singletons. This CDR3 has 14 amino acids. From germline, CDR1 is SGHTA and CDR2 FQGNSA. V shed 6 bases and J shed 3 bases, with 14 bases lying between them. The chain links TRBV7-2 to TRBJ2-5; perhaps TRBD1 as D (6 bases). The receptor's source is a woman aged 50 to 60 with COVID-19, enrolled during active disease. The sequenced sample consisted of peripheral blood. The CDR3 spells CASRRVQGKETQYF. CDR3 nucleotides: TGTGCCAGCAGGAGGGTGCAGGGGAAAGAGACCCAGTACTTC.